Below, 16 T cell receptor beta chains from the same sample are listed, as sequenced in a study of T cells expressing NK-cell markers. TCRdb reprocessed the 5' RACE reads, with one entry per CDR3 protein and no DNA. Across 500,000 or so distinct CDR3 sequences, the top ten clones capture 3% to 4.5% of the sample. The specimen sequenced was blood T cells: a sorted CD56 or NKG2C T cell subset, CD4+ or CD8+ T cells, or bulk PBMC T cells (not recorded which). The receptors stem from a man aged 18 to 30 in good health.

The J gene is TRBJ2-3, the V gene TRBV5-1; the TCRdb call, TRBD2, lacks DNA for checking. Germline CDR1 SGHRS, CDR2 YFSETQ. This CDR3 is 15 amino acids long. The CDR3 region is CASSSGLERTDTQYF.

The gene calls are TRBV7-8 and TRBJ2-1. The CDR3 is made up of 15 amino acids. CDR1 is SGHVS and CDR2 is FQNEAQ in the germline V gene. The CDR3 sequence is CASSLGFGTINEQFF. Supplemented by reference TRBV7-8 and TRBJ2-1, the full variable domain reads GAGVSQSPRYKVAKRGQDVALRCDPISGHVSLFWYQQALGQGPEFLTYFQNEAQLDKSGLPSDRFFAERPEGSVSTLKIQRTQQEDSAVYLCASSLGFGTINEQFFGPGTRLTVL.

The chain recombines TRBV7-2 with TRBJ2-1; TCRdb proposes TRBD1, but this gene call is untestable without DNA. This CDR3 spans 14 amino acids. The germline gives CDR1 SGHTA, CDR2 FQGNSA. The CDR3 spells CASSSLGGRNEQFF.

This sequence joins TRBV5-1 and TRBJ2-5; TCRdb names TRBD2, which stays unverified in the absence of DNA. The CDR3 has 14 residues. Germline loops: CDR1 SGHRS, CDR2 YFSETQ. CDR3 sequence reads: CASSSRTREETQYF.

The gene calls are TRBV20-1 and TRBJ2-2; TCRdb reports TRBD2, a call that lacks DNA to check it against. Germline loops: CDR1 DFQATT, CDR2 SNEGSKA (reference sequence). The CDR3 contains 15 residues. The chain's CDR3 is CSAPTSGRGAGELFF.

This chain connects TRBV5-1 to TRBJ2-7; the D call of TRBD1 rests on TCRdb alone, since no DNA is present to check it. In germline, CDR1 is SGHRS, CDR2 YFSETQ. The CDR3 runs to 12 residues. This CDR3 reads CASSPGETEQYF.

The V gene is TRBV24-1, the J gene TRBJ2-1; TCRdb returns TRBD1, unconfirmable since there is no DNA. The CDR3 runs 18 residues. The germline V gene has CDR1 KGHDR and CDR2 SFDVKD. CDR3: CATSDLSGTESSYNEQFF.

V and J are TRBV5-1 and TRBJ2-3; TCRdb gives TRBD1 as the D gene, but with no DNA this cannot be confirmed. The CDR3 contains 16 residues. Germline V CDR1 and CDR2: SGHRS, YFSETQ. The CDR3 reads CASSSKRWAVTDTQYF.

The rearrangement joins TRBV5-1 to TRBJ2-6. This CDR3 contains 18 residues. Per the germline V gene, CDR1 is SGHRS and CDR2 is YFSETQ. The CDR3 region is CASSLALGVSSGANVLTF. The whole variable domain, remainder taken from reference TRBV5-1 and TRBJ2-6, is KAGVTQTPRYLIKTRGQQVTLSCSPISGHRSVSWYQQTPGQGLQFLFEYFSETQRNKGNFPGRFSGRQFSNSRSEMNVSTLELGDSALYLCASSLALGVSSGANVLTFGAGSRLTVL.

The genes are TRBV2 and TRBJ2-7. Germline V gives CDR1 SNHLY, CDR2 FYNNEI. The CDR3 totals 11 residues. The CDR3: CASREGGEQYF.

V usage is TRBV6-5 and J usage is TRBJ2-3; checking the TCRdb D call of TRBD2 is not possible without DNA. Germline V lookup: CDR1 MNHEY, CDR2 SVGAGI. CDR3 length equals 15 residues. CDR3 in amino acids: CASRAHGELTDTQYF.

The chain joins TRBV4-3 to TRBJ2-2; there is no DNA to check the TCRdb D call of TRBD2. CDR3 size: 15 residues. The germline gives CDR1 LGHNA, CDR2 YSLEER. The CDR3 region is CASSQGTSWGRELFF.

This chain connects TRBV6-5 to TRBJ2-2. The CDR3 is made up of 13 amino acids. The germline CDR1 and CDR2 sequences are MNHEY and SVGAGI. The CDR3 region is CATRELSTGELFF.

CDR3: CASSQPSGLAGGRGTGELFF. V gene TRBV3-1 combines with J gene TRBJ2-2; TCRdb picks TRBD2, but there is no DNA to check that call. The CDR3 has 20 amino acids. The germline CDR1 and CDR2 sequences are LGHDT and YNNKEL (reference sequence).

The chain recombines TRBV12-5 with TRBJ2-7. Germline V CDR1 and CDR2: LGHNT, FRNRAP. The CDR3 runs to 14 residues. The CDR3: CASALGGQPYEQYF.

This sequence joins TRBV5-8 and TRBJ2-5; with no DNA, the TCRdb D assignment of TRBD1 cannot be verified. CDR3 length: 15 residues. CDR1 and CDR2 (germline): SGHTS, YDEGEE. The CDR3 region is CASRTRQGYQETQYF.